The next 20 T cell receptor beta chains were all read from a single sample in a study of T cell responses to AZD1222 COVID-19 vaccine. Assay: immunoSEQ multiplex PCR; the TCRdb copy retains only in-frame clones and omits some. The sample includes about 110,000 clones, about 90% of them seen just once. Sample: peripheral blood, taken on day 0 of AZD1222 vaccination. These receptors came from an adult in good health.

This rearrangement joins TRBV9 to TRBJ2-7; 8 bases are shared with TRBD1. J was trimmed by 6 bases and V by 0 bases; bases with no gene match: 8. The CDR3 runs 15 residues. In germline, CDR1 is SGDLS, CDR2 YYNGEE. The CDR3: CASSVAGTGHSEQYF. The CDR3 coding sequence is TGTGCCAGCAGCGTAGCCGGGACAGGACATTCCGAGCAGTACTTC. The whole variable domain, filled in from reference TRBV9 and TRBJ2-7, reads DSGVTQTPKHLITATGQRVTLRCSPRSGDLSVYWYQQSLDQGLQFLIQYYNGEERAKGNILERFSAQQFPDLHSELNLSSLELGDSALYFCASSVAGTGHSEQYFGPGTRLTVT.

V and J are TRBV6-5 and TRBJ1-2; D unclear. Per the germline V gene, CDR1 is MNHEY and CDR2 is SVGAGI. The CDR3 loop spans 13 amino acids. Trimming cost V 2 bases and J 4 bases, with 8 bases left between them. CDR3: CASSYSQAYGYTF. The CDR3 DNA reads TGTGCCAGCAGTTACAGCCAAGCCTATGGCTACACCTTC.

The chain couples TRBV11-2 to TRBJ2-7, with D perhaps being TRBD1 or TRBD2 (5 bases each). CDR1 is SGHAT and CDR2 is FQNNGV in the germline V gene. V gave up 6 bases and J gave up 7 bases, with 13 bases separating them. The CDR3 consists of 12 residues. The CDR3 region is CASRARWGEQYF. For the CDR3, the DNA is TGTGCCAGCAGGGCACGTTGGGGGGAGCAGTACTTC.

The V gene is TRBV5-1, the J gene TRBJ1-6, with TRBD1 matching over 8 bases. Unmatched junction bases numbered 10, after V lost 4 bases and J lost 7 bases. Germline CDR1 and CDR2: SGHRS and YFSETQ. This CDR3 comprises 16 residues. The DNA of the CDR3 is TGCGCCAGCAGCGCCAGGGGGCGCGGAAAGAATTCACCCCTCCACTTT. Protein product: CASSARGRGKNSPLHF.

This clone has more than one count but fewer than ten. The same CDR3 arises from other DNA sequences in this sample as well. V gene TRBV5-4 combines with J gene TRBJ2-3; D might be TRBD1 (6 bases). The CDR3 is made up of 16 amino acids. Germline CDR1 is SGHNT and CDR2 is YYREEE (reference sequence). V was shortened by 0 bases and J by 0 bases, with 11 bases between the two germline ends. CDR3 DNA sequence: TGTGCCAGCAGCTTGGGTGCAGGGGTGAGCACAGATACGCAGTATTTT. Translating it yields CASSLGAGVSTDTQYF.

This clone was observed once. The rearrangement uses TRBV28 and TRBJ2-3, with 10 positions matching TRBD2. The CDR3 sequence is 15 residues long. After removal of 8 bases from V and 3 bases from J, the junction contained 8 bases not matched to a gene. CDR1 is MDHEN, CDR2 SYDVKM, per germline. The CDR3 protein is CASFASGGATDTQYF. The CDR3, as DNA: TGTGCCAGCTTTGCGAGCGGGGGGGCTACAGATACGCAGTATTTT.

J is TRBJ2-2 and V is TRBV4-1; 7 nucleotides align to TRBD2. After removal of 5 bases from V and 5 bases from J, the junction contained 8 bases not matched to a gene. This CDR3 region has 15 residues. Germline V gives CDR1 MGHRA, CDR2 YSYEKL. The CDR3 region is CASSIGGSGTGELFF. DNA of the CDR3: TGCGCCAGCAGCATCGGGGGGTCAGGGACCGGGGAGCTGTTTTTT.

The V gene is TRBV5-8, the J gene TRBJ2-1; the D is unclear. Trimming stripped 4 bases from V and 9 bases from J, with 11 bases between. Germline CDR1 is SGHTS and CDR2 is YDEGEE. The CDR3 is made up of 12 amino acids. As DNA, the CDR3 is TGTGCCAGCAGCCCCTCGTGGGGTGAGCAGTTCTTC. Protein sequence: CASSPSWGEQFF.

DNA of the CDR3: TGTGCCAGCAGCTTTAGCATTTTGGGTCCGGGCTACTACGAGCAGTACTTC. As protein: CASSFSILGPGYYEQYF. V is TRBV7-2 and J is TRBJ2-7; D remains ambiguous. The CDR3 is made up of 17 amino acids. Germline CDR1 SGHTA, CDR2 FQGNSA. Deletions cut 3 bases from V and 3 bases from J, with 21 bases between.

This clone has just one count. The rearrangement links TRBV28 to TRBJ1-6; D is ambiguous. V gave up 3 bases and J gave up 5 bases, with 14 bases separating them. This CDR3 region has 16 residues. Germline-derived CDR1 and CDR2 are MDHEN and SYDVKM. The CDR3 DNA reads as TGTGCCAGCAGTTTTCCCCAACAGAGGGATAATTCACCCCTCCACTTT. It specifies CASSFPQQRDNSPLHF.

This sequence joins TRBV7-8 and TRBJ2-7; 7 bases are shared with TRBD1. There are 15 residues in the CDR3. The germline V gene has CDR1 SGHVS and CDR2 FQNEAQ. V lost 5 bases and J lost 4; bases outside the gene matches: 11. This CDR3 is CASSDPTGPQYEQYF. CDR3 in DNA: TGTGCCAGCAGCGATCCGACAGGGCCCCAGTACGAGCAGTACTTC.

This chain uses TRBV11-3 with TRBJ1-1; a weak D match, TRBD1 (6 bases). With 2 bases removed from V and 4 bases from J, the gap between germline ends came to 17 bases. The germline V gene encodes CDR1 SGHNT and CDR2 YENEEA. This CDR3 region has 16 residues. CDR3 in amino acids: CASSLIGGQRGTEAFF. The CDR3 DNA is TGTGCCAGCAGCTTAATTGGGGGCCAACGGGGCACTGAAGCTTTCTTT.

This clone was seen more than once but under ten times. The CDR3, as DNA: TGCAGTGCCCCCCAACTGGACGAGCAGTACTTC. Protein product: CSAPQLDEQYF. V usage is TRBV20-1 and J usage is TRBJ2-7, with D hard to call. CDR3 length: 11 residues. Germline V gives CDR1 DFQATT, CDR2 SNEGSKA (reference sequence). Trimming pared 6 bases from V and 5 bases from J, leaving 11 bases between.

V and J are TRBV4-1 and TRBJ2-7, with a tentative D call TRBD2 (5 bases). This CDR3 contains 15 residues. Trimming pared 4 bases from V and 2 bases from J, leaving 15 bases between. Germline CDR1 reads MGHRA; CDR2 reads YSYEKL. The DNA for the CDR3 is TGCGCCAGCAGCCCGTCGGGGAATGCGGCCTACGAGCAGTACTTC. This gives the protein CASSPSGNAAYEQYF.

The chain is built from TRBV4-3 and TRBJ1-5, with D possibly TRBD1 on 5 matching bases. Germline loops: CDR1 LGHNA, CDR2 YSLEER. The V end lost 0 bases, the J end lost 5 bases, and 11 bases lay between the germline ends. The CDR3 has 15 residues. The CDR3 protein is CASSQDYRGDQPQHF. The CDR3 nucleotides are TGCGCCAGCAGCCAAGATTATCGGGGGGATCAGCCCCAGCATTTT.

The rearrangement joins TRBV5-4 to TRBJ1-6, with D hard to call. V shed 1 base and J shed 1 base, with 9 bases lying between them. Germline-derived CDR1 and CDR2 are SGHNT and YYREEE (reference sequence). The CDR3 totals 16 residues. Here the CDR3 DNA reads TGTGCCAGCAGCTTGAACTTGGAGTCCTATAATTCACCCCTCCACTTT. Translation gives CASSLNLESYNSPLHF.

The CDR3 region has the DNA TGTGCCAGCAGCCCTAGGACAGACCGCTCTGGAAACACCATATATTTT. Encoded protein: CASSPRTDRSGNTIYF. The gene calls are TRBV4-2 and TRBJ1-3, with a weak D call TRBD1 (6 bases). CDR1 is LGHNA and CDR2 is YNFKEQ in the germline V gene. Between the trimmed V and J ends, which lost 4 bases and 0 bases, there was a span of 13 bases. There are 16 residues in the CDR3.

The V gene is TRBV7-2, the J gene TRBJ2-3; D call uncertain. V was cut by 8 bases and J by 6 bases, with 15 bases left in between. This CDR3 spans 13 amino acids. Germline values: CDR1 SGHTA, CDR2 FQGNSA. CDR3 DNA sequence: TGTGCCAGCGGAGTAGCCTTCATTGATACGCAGTATTTT. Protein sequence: CASGVAFIDTQYF. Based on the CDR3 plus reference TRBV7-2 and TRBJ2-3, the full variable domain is GAGVSQSPSNKVTEKGKDVELRCDPISGHTALYWYRQSLGQGLEFLIYFQGNSAPDKSGLPSDRFSAERTGGSVSTLTIQRTQQEDSAVYLCASGVAFIDTQYFGPGTRLTVL.

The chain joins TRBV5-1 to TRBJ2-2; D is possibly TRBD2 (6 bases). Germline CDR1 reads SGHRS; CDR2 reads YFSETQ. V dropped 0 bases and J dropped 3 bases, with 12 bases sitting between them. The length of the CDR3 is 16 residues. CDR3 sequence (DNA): TGCGCCAGCAGCTTGGTCGGGGGTGTGGACACCGGGGAGCTGTTTTTT. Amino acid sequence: CASSLVGGVDTGELFF.

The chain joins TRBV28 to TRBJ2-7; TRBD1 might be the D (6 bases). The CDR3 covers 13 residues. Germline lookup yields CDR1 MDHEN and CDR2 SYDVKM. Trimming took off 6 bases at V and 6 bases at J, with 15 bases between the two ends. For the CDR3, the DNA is TGTGCCAGCAGACCCACCTTGACAGGCGAGCAGTACTTC. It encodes CASRPTLTGEQYF.